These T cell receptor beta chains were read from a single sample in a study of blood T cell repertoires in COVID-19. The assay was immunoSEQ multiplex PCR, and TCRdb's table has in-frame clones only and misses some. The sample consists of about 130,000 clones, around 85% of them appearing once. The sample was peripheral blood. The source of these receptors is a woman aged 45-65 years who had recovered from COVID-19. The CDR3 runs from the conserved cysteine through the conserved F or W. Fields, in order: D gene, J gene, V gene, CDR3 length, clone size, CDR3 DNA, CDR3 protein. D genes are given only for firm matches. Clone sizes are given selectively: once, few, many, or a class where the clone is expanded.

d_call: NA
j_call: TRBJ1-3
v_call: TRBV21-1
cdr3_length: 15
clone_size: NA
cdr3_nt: TGTGCCAGCAGCAAAGCAGTCAGGGCGGGAAACACCATATATTTT
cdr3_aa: CASSKAVRAGNTIYF

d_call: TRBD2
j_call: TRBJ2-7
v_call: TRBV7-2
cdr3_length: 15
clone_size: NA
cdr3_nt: TGTGCCAGCAGCCTGGGTCTAGCGGGCACCTACGAGCAGTACTTC
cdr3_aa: CASSLGLAGTYEQYF

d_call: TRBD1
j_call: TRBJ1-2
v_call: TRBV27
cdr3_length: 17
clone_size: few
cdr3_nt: TGTGCCAGCAGTTTATATGGGGACAGGGGGCGCGGCTATGGCTACACCTTC
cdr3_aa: CASSLYGDRGRGYGYTF

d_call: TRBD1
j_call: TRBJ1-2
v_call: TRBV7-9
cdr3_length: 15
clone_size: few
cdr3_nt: TGTGCCAGCAGCTACCGGGACAGGGGGCTAGGTGGCTACACCTTC
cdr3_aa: CASSYRDRGLGGYTF

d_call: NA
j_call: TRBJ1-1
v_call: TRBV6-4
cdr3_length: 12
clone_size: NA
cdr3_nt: TGTGCCAGCAGTGACTCGGTGGGGCGCGCTTTCTTT
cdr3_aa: CASSDSVGRAFF

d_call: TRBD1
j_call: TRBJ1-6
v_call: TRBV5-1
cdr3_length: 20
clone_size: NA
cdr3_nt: TGCGCCAGCAGCTTGGGCCGGGACAGGAGGGAAATCTACGGGCAATCACCCCTCCACTTT
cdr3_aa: CASSLGRDRREIYGQSPLHF

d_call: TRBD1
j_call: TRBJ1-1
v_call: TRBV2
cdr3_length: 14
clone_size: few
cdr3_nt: TGTGCCAGCAATCGGGACAGGGGCGGGACTGAAGCTTTCTTT
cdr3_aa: CASNRDRGGTEAFF

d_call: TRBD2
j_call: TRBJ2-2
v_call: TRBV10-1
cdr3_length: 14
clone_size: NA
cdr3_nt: TGCGCCAGCAGCACTAGCGGGGGGACCGGGGAGCTGTTTTTT
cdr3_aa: CASSTSGGTGELFF

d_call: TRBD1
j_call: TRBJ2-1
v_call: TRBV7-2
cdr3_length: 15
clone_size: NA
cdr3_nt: TGTGCCAGCAGCTTAACCCTGGACAGGGTGAATGAGCAGTTCTTC
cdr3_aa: CASSLTLDRVNEQFF

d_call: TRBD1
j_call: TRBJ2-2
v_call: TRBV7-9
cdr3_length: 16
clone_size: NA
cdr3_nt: TGTGCCAGCAGCTTCGGGACAGGGGGCCTCGGCGGGGAGCTGTTTTTT
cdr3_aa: CASSFGTGGLGGELFF

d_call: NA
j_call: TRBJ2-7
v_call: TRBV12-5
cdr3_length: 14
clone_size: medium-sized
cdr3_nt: TGTGCTAGTGGTTTGCCCAGGGGCGGTGGGGAGCAGTACTTC
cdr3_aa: CASGLPRGGGEQYF